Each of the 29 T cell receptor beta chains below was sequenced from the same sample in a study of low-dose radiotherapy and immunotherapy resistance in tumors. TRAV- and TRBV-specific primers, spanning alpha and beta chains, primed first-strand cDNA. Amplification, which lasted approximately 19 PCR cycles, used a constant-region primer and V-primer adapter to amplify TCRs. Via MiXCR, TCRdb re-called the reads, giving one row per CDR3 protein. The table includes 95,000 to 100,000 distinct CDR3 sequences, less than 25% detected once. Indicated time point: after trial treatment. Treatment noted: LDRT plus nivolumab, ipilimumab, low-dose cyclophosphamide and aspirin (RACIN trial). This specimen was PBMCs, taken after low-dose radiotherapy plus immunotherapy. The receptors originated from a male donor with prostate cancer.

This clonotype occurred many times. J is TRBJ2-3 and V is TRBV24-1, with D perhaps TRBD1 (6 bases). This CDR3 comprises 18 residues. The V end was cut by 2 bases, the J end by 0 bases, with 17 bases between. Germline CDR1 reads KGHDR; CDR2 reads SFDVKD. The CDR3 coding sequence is TGTGCCACCAGTGATTCTGGGACACGGATTACTAGCACAGATACGCAGTATTTT. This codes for CATSDSGTRITSTDTQYF.

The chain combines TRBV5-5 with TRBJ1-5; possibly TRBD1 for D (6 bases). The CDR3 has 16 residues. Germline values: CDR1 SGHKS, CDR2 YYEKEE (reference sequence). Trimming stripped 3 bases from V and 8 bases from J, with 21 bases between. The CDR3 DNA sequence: TGTGCCAGCAGCTCCCAGATTTCTCAGGGGTTGGAGCCCCAGCATTTT. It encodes CASSSQISQGLEPQHF.

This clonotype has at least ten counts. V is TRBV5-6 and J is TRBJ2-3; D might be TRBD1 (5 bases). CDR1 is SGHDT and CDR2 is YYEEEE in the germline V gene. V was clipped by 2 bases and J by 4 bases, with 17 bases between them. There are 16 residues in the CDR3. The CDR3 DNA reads TGTGCCAGCAGCTTCCCGGCAGGGAAGGCGGCAGATACGCAGTATTTT. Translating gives CASSFPAGKAADTQYF.

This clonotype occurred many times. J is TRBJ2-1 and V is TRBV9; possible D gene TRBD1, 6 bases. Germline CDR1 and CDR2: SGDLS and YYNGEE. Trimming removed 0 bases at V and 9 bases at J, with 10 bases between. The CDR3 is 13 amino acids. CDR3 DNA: TGTGCCAGCAGCGTAGCGACAGGCACTGAGCAGTTCTTC. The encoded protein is CASSVATGTEQFF.

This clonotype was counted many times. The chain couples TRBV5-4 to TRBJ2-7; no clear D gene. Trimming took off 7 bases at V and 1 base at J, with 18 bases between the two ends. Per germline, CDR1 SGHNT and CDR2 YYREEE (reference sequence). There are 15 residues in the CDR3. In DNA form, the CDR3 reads TGTGCCAGCTCACCACGACAAGCAATGTCCTACGAGCAGTACTTC. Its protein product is CASSPRQAMSYEQYF. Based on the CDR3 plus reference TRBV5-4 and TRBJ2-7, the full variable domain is ETGVTQSPTHLIKTRGQQVTLRCSSQSGHNTVSWYQQALGQGPQFIFQYYREEENGRGNFPPRFSGLQFPNYSSELNVNALELDDSALYLCASSPRQAMSYEQYFGPGTRLTVT.

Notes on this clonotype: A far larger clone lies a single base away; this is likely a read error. Here the CDR3 reads CASSLGGWGLNYEQFF. CDR3 in DNA: TGTGCCAGCAGCTTAGGGGGTTGGGGTCTCAACTACGAGCAGTTCTTC. The gene calls are TRBV7-9 and TRBJ2-1; no definite D call. The ends were cut back, 1 base at V and 10 bases at J, with 20 bases in the middle. Germline V CDR1 and CDR2: SEHNR, FQNEAQ (reference sequence). The CDR3 has 16 residues.

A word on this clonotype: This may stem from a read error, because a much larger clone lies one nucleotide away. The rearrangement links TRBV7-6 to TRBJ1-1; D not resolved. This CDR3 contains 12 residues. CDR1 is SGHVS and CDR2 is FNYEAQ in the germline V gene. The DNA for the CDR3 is TGTGCCGGCAGCTTAGGGTGGGGTGAAGCTTTCTTT. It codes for CAGSLGWGEAFF.

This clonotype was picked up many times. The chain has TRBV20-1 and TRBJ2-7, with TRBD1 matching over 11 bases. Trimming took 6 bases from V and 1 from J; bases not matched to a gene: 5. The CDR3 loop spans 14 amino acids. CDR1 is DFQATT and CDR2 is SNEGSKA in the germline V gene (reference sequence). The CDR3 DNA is TGCAGTGCCTTGGGACAGGGGGGGTCCTACGAGCAGTACTTC. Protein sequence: CSALGQGGSYEQYF.

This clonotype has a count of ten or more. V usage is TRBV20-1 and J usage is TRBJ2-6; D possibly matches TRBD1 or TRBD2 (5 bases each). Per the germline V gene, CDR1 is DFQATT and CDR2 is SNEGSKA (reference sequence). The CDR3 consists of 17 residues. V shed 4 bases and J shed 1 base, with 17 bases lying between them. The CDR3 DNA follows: TGCAGTGCTAAACACCGGGACCGCTCATCTGGGGCCAACGTCCTGACTTTC. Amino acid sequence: CSAKHRDRSSGANVLTF.

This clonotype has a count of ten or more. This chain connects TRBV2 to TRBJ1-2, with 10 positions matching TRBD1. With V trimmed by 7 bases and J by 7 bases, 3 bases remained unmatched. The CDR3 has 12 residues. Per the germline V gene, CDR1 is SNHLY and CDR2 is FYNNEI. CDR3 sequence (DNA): TGTGCCAGCAAACGGGACAGGGGTGGCTACACCTTC. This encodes CASKRDRGGYTF.

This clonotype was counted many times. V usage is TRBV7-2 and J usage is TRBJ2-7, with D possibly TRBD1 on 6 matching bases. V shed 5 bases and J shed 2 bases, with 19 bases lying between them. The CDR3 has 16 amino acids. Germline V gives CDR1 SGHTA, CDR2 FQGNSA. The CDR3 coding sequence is TGTGCCAGCAGCAGCTTCGGCCGGGACACAGCCTACGAGCAGTACTTC. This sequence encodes CASSSFGRDTAYEQYF.

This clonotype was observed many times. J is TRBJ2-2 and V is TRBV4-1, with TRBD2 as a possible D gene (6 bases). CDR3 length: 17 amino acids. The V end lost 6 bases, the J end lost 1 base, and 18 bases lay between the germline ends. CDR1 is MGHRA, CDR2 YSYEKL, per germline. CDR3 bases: TGCGCCAGCAGTCGAAGGAGGGAGACAATGAACACCGGGGAGCTGTTTTTT. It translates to CASSRRRETMNTGELFF.

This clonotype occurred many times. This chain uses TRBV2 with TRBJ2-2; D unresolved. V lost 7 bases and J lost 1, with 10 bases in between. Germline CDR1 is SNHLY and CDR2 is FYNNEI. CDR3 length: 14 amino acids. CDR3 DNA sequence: TGTGCCAGCAAGGTCGGATTGAACACCGGGGAGCTGTTTTTT. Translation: CASKVGLNTGELFF.

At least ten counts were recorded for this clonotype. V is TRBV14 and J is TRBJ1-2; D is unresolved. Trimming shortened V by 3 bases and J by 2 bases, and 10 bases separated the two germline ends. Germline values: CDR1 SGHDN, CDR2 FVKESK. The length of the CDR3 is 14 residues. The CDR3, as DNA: TGTGCCAGCAGCCAGGCCAGGAAGAACTATGGCTACACCTTC. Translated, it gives CASSQARKNYGYTF.

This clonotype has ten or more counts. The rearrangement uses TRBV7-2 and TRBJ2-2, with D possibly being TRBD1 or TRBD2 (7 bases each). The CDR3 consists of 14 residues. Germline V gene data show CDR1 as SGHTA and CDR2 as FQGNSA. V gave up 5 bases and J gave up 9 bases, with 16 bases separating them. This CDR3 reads CASSPAGGVRELFF. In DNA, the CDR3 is TGTGCCAGCAGCCCGGCAGGGGGGGTGCGGGAGCTGTTTTTT.

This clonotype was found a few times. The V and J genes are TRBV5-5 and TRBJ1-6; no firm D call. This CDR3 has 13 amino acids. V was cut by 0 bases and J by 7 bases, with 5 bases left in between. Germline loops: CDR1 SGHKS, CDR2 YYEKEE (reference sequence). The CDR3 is CASSLESNSPLHF. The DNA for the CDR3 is TGTGCCAGCAGCTTGGAATCGAATTCACCCCTCCACTTT.

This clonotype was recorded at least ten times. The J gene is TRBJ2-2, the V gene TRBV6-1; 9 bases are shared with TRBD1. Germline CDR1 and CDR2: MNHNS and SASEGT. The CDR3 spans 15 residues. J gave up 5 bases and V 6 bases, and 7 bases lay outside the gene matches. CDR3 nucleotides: TGTGCCAGCAGCCCGGGACAGGGCCCAACCGGGGAGCTGTTTTTT. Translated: CASSPGQGPTGELFF.

Written as DNA, the CDR3 is TGTGCCAGCAGCTTGAACGTACAGGGGGGCACAGATACGCAGTATTTT. It encodes CASSLNVQGGTDTQYF. The rearrangement uses TRBV5-4 and TRBJ2-3; 8 nucleotides match TRBD1. The ends lost 1 base at V and 1 base at J; junction bases unmatched: 5. Germline V gene data show CDR1 as SGHNT and CDR2 as YYREEE (reference sequence). The CDR3 is 16 residues long.

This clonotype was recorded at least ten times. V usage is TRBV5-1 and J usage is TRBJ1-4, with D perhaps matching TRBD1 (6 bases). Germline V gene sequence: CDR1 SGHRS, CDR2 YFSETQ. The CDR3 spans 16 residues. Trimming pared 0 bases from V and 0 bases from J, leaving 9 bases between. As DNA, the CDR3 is TGCGCCAGCAGCTTGGGGGGGGCCGCAACTAATGAAAAACTGTTTTTT. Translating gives CASSLGGAATNEKLFF.

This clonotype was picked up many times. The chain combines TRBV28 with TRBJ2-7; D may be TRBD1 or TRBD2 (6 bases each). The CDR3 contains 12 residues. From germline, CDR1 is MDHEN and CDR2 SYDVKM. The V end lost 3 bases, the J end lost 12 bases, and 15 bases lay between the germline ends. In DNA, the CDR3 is TGTGCCAGCAGTTTTCCGGGGGCGGAGGCGTACTTC. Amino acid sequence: CASSFPGAEAYF. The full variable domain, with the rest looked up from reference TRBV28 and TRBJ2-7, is DVKVTQSSRYLVKRTGEKVFLECVQDMDHENMFWYRQDPGLGLRLIYFSYDVKMKEKGDIPEGYSVSREKKERFSLILESASTNQTSMYLCASSFPGAEAYFGPGTRLTVT.

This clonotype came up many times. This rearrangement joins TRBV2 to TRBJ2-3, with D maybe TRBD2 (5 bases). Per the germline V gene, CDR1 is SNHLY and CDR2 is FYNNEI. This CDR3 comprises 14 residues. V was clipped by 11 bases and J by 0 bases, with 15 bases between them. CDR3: CASGRDSSTDTQYF. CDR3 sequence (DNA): TGTGCCTCCGGTCGGGATTCTAGCACAGATACGCAGTATTTT.

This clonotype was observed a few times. The CDR3 DNA reads as TGTGCCAGCAGCCTAAGCAGCGGGGGGGAGGGTGAGCAGTTCTTC. It specifies CASSLSSGGEGEQFF. The chain recombines TRBV11-2 with TRBJ2-1; 10 bases map to TRBD2. CDR3 length: 15 amino acids. Trimming took 5 bases from V and 9 from J; bases not matched to a gene: 10. Germline CDR1 is SGHAT and CDR2 is FQNNGV.

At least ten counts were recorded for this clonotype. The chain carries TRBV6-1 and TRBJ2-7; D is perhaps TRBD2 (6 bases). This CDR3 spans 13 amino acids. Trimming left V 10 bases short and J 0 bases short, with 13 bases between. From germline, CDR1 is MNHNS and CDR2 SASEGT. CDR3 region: CATLAEGSYEQYF. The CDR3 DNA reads TGTGCCACCCTCGCGGAGGGCTCCTACGAGCAGTACTTC.

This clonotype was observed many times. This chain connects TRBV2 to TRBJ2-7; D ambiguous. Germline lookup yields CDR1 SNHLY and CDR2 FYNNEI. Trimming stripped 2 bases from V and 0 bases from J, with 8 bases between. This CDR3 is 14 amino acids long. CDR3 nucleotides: TGTGCCAGCAGTGAATTGGGCAGCTCCTACGAGCAGTACTTC. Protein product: CASSELGSSYEQYF.

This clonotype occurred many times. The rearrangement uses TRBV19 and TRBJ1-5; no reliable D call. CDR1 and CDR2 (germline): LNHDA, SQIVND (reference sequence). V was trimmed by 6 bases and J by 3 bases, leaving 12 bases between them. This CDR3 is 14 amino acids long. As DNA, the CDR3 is TGTGCCAGTAGGAGCCCCGGGGACAATCAGCCCCAGCATTTT. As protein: CASRSPGDNQPQHF. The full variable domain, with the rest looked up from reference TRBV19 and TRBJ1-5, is DGGITQSPKYLFRKEGQNVTLSCEQNLNHDAMYWYRQDPGQGLRLIYYSQIVNDFQKGDIAEGYSVSREKKESFPLTVTSAQKNPTAFYLCASRSPGDNQPQHFGDGTRLSIL.

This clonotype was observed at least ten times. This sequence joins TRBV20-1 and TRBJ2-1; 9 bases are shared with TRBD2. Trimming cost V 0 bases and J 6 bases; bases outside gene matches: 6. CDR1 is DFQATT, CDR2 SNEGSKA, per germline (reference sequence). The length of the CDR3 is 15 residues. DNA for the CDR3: TGCAGTGCTAGAGATCCCAGCGGGGGGCCCAATGAGCAGTTCTTC. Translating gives CSARDPSGGPNEQFF.

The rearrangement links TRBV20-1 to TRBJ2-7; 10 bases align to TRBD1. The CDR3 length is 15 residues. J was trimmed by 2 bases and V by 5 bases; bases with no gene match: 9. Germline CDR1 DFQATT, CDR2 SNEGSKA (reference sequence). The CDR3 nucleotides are TGCAGTGCTCCTGCCGGGACAGGGGTCCCCTACGAGCAGTACTTC. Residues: CSAPAGTGVPYEQYF.

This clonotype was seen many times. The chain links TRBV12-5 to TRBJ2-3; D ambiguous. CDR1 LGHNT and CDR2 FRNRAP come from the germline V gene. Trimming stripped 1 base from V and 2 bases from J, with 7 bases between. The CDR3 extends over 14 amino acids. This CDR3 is CASGLARLTDTQYF. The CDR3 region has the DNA TGTGCTAGTGGTTTGGCCAGGCTCACAGATACGCAGTATTTT.

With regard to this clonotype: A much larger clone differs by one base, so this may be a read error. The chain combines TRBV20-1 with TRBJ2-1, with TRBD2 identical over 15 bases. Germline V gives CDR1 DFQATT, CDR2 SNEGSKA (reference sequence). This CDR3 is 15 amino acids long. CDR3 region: CIAAEGTSGGNEQFF. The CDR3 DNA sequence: TGCATTGCTGCCGAGGGGACTAGCGGGGGGAATGAGCAGTTCTTC.